This T cell receptor beta chain was retrieved from a study of cytomegalovirus exposure and HLA in healthy donors. Primers: 60 Vbeta forward and 13 Jbeta reverse. Assay used: immunoSEQ multiplex PCR; TCRdb lists only in-frame clones, some missing. This table holds tens of thousands of clones, about 85% found once. V was clipped by 8 bases and J by 1 base, with 8 bases between them. CDR1 and CDR2 from the germline V gene are KGHSH and LQKENI. The CDR3 has 12 residues. This receptor was identified in a woman between 35 and 50 years old in good health and CMV-seropositive. V usage is TRBV18 and J usage is TRBJ1-1; a possible D gene is TRBD1 (6 bases). The sample comprised PBMCs. CDR3 sequence reads: CASLGGNTEAFF. The CDR3 DNA follows: TGTGCCAGCCTAGGGGGGAACACTGAAGCTTTCTTT.